The 32 T cell receptor beta chains listed next were all sequenced from one sample in a study of blood T cell repertoires in COVID-19. Repertoires were generated with immunoSEQ multiplex PCR, while TCRdb's copy carries only in-frame clones and drops some. The sample contains 150,000 to 200,000 clones, about 86% of which appear only once. Sequences were obtained from peripheral blood. These receptors all come from a woman aged 80 or over with acute or convalescent COVID-19.

This chain connects TRBV6-1 to TRBJ2-7; 14 positions agree with TRBD2. The trim removed 4 bases at V and 3 bases at J, leaving 11 bases unmatched. CDR3 length: 18 residues. CDR1 and CDR2 (germline): MNHNS, SASEGT. The CDR3 is CASSGGLAGASLLYEQYF. CDR3 sequence (DNA): TGTGCCAGCAGTGGGGGACTAGCGGGGGCATCCCTCCTCTACGAGCAGTACTTC.

This clone has just a few counts. This chain joins TRBV10-3 and TRBJ2-7, with a weak D call TRBD2 (5 bases). CDR1 ENHRY and CDR2 SYGVKD come from the germline V gene. The CDR3 runs to 14 residues. V was clipped by 0 bases and J by 7 bases, with 13 bases between them. The chain's CDR3 is CAISESKGVGEQYF. The CDR3 region has the DNA TGTGCCATCAGTGAGTCGAAGGGAGTTGGGGAGCAGTACTTC.

The chain combines TRBV2 with TRBJ2-7, with TRBD2 matching 12 bases. CDR1 SNHLY and CDR2 FYNNEI come from the germline V gene. There are 14 residues in the CDR3. Trimming took 11 bases from V and 2 from J; bases not matched to a gene: 7. For the CDR3, the DNA is TGTGCCGGATCTAGCGGGAGGGCCCCCTACGAGCAGTACTTC. Its protein is CAGSSGRAPYEQYF.

V gene TRBV27 combines with J gene TRBJ1-2; TRBD1 aligns across 10 bases. The CDR3 sequence is 19 residues long. V trimming: 4 bases; J trimming: 4 bases; junction bases outside the gene matches: 18. CDR1 MNHEY and CDR2 SMNVEV come from the germline V gene (reference sequence). CDR3 sequence: CASSSPTHRQGAESYGYTF. The CDR3, as DNA: TGTGCCAGCAGTTCTCCTACCCACCGACAGGGGGCGGAGTCCTATGGCTACACCTTC.

This rearrangement joins TRBV5-5 to TRBJ2-3; possibly TRBD1 for D (6 bases). Germline assignment: CDR1 SGHKS and CDR2 YYEKEE (reference sequence). This CDR3 has 14 amino acids. V lost 3 bases to trimming and J lost 6 bases, with 14 bases between them. The CDR3 coding sequence is TGTGCCAGCAGCTCCGGGACAAACAGGGATACGCAGTATTTT. Amino acid sequence: CASSSGTNRDTQYF.

The chain employs TRBV7-3 and TRBJ2-2, with 7 bases matching TRBD1. Germline CDR1 and CDR2: SGHTA and FQGTGA. V shed 4 bases, J shed 6 bases, and the junction held 5 bases outside the gene matches. The length of the CDR3 is 14 residues. The CDR3 DNA reads TGTGCCAGCAGCTCCGAGGGGGCCGCCGGGGAGCTGTTTTTT. It specifies CASSSEGAAGELFF.

There are a few counts of this clone. The chain is built from TRBV7-9 and TRBJ1-2, with a possible D match to TRBD1 (6 bases). The length of the CDR3 is 14 residues. The germline V and J ends were trimmed by 8 bases and 8 bases, with 21 bases remaining between them. CDR1 is SEHNR and CDR2 is FQNEAQ in the germline V gene (reference sequence). CDR3 coding DNA: TGTGCCAGCCGAGGGGACACCTTAAGTGGAGGCTACACCTTC. It codes for CASRGDTLSGGYTF.

This clone was counted once. CDR3 in amino acids: CASRQGGGSTEAFF. DNA for the CDR3: TGTGCCAGCAGGCAAGGGGGAGGGAGCACTGAAGCTTTCTTT. V gene TRBV25-1 combines with J gene TRBJ1-1, with D maybe TRBD1 (6 bases). The CDR3 is 14 amino acids. Germline V gives CDR1 MGHDK, CDR2 SYGVNS. Trimming shortened V by 6 bases and J by 4 bases, and 15 bases separated the two germline ends.

This clone was observed once. This chain connects TRBV6-1 to TRBJ1-4; weak D call: TRBD1 (6 bases). V dropped 1 base and J dropped 4 bases, with 13 bases sitting between them. CDR1 is MNHNS and CDR2 is SASEGT in the germline V gene. The CDR3 loop spans 16 amino acids. The CDR3 coding sequence is TGTGCCAGCAGTGAAGGGACAGTGGCCCTTAATGAAAAACTGTTTTTT. Its protein product is CASSEGTVALNEKLFF.

This clone was detected only a few times. The chain joins TRBV28 to TRBJ1-5; D is perhaps TRBD1 (5 bases). CDR3 length: 15 residues. The V gene's germline CDR1 is MDHEN and CDR2 SYDVKM. V was shortened by 5 bases and J by 3 bases, with 14 bases between the two germline ends. CDR3 in DNA: TGTGCCAGCAGTAGACCACAGGCAGTCAATCAGCCCCAGCATTTT. Residues: CASSRPQAVNQPQHF.

The chain combines TRBV5-5 with TRBJ1-1, with TRBD1 matching over 9 bases. The CDR3 has 14 amino acids. Germline CDR1 is SGHKS and CDR2 is YYEKEE (reference sequence). Germline trimming cut 4 bases from V and 2 bases from J; bases unmatched to any gene: 3. CDR3 bases: TGTGCCAGCAGCCGGGGACAGGGAAACACTGAAGCTTTCTTT. Protein product: CASSRGQGNTEAFF. The whole variable domain, remainder taken from reference TRBV5-5 and TRBJ1-1, is DAGVTQSPTHLIKTRGQQVTLRCSPISGHKSVSWYQQVLGQGPQFIFQYYEKEERGRGNFPDRFSARQFPNYSSELNVNALLLGDSALYLCASSRGQGNTEAFFGQGTRLTVV.

The chain recombines TRBV5-6 with TRBJ1-1; D might be TRBD1 (5 bases). This CDR3 contains 16 residues. Looked up from germline, CDR1 is SGHDT and CDR2 is YYEEEE. V was shortened by 3 bases and J by 0 bases, with 15 bases between the two germline ends. The CDR3 spells CASSSIPGSMNTEAFF. CDR3 sequence (DNA): TGTGCCAGCAGCTCAATCCCAGGGTCTATGAACACTGAAGCTTTCTTT.

The J gene is TRBJ1-2, the V gene TRBV3-1 (or the pseudogene TRBV3-2); TRBD1 matches at 10 bases. The CDR3 covers 17 residues. V lost 2 bases to trimming and J lost 1 base; unmatched junction nucleotides: 7. Per germline, CDR1 LGHDT and CDR2 YNNKEL (reference sequence). The CDR3 DNA is TGTGCCAGCAGCCAAACATCCGGGACAGGGGTTAACTATGGCTACACCTTC. It yields the protein CASSQTSGTGVNYGYTF.

The V and J genes are TRBV6-4 and TRBJ2-1; no reliable D call. V lost 6 bases and J lost 6, with 12 bases in between. The CDR3 loop spans 13 amino acids. The germline CDR1 and CDR2 sequences are MRHNA and SNTAGT. As DNA, the CDR3 is TGTGCCAGCAGACGGAGTCCTGCCAATGAGCAGTTCTTC. Translating gives CASRRSPANEQFF.

The chain employs TRBV5-1 and TRBJ1-1; 7 positions agree with TRBD1. Germline V gives CDR1 SGHRS, CDR2 YFSETQ. After removal of 1 base from V and 0 bases from J, the junction contained 6 bases not matched to a gene. The CDR3 totals 16 residues. The CDR3 here is CASSLLKTGLNTEAFF. CDR3 nucleotides: TGCGCCAGCAGCTTGTTGAAGACAGGGCTGAACACTGAAGCTTTCTTT.

This chain links TRBV24-1 with TRBJ2-3; possibly TRBD2 for D (6 bases). The CDR3 has 16 amino acids. Germline V gene sequence: CDR1 KGHDR, CDR2 SFDVKD. V lost 1 base, J lost 1 base, and 11 bases lay in between. For the CDR3, the DNA is TGTGCCACCAGTGATTTCTGGGAGGTGGGCACAGATACGCAGTATTTT. Translating it yields CATSDFWEVGTDTQYF.

The chain carries TRBV6-5 and TRBJ1-1; D ambiguous. The germline gives CDR1 MNHEY, CDR2 SVGAGI. The CDR3 totals 14 residues. Trimming pared 1 base from V and 3 bases from J, leaving 9 bases between. The CDR3 DNA sequence: TGTGCCAGCAGTTACTTGGAGCGATACACTGAAGCTTTCTTT. Encoded protein: CASSYLERYTEAFF.

The chain has TRBV10-3 and TRBJ1-5; D is perhaps TRBD1 (6 bases). CDR1 ENHRY and CDR2 SYGVKD come from the germline V gene. This CDR3 contains 13 residues. Trimming removed 7 bases from V and 5 bases from J, with 12 bases in between. The DNA of the CDR3 is TGTGCCATCACACGGGACAAAGATCAGCCCCAGCATTTT. It translates to CAITRDKDQPQHF.

V usage is TRBV5-1 and J usage is TRBJ2-7; 7 bases are shared with TRBD2. The trim removed 0 bases at V and 2 bases at J, leaving 2 bases unmatched. CDR3 length: 14 amino acids. The germline V gene has CDR1 SGHRS and CDR2 YFSETQ. The CDR3 region is CASSLEAGAYEQYF. In nucleotides, the CDR3 is TGCGCCAGCAGCTTGGAGGCGGGAGCCTACGAGCAGTACTTC.

A word on this clone: A read error may produce the germline difference seen at one junction end. The chain employs TRBV6-1 and TRBJ1-2, with 11 bases matching TRBD1. In germline, CDR1 is MNHNS, CDR2 SASEGT. CDR3 length: 14 amino acids. The CDR3 DNA sequence: TGTGCCAGCAGGGAAGGACAGGGGGCGGCTGGCTACACCTTC. Protein: CASREGQGAAGYTF.

The chain combines TRBV6-5 with TRBJ2-7, with 7 positions matching TRBD2. V shed 2 bases, J shed 2 bases, and the junction held 6 bases outside the gene matches. The germline CDR1 and CDR2 sequences are MNHEY and SVGAGI. The CDR3 loop spans 15 amino acids. Written as DNA, the CDR3 is TGTGCCAGCAGTTACAAGCCTAGCGGACCCTACGAGCAGTACTTC. It specifies CASSYKPSGPYEQYF.

The V call is TRBV14, the J call TRBJ1-6; 7 positions match TRBD1. The trim removed 5 bases at V and 9 bases at J, leaving 10 bases unmatched. Germline CDR1 reads SGHDN; CDR2 reads FVKESK. This CDR3 region has 15 residues. The CDR3 loop is CASSEYRGFGSPLHF. The CDR3 DNA reads as TGTGCCAGCAGCGAGTACAGGGGATTTGGTTCACCCCTCCACTTT.

The chain couples TRBV11-2 to TRBJ2-7; 13 nucleotides line up with TRBD2. The CDR3 extends over 16 amino acids. CDR1 is SGHAT, CDR2 FQNNGV, per germline. After removal of 5 bases from V and 3 bases from J, the junction contained 7 bases not matched to a gene. CDR3 sequence reads: CASSLTWTSGSYEQYF. In DNA, the CDR3 is TGTGCCAGCAGCCTTACGTGGACTAGCGGGAGCTACGAGCAGTACTTC.

This rearrangement joins TRBV6-5 to TRBJ2-1; maybe TRBD2 (7 bases). The V and J ends lost 6 bases and 7 bases respectively, with 19 bases between them. CDR3 length: 15 amino acids. Germline-derived CDR1 and CDR2 are MNHEY and SVGAGI. The CDR3 DNA reads TGTGCCAGCAGCCGGAGGGGGGGATTAAAGAATGAGCAGTTCTTC. The encoded protein is CASSRRGGLKNEQFF.

The chain joins TRBV18 to TRBJ1-6, with D tentatively TRBD1 (5 bases). V shed 1 base and J shed 13 bases, with 17 bases lying between them. The CDR3 runs to 15 residues. Germline lookup yields CDR1 KGHSH and CDR2 LQKENI. This CDR3 reads CASSPQGYRYGPLHF. CDR3 DNA sequence: TGTGCCAGCTCACCACAAGGGTACAGGTATGGTCCCCTCCACTTT.

The V call is TRBV7-9, the J call TRBJ2-5; TRBD2 matches at 7 bases. Germline CDR1 and CDR2: SEHNR and FQNEAQ (reference sequence). The CDR3 has 14 residues. The junction had 5 bases not matched to a gene; V was cut back by 3 bases and J by 4 bases. The CDR3 is CASSFGGRGETQYF. CDR3 nucleotides: TGTGCCAGCAGCTTCGGGGGGAGGGGAGAGACCCAGTACTTC. Full variable domain (outside the CDR3, taken from reference TRBV7-9 and TRBJ2-5): DTGVSQNPRHKITKRGQNVTFRCDPISEHNRLYWYRQTLGQGPEFLTYFQNEAQLEKSRLLSDRFSAERPKGSFSTLEIQRTEQGDSAMYLCASSFGGRGETQYFGPGTRLLVL.

The chain links TRBV25-1 to TRBJ1-1; D is undetermined. The CDR3 totals 12 residues. The germline V gene has CDR1 MGHDK and CDR2 SYGVNS. Trimming stripped 8 bases from V and 1 base from J, with 8 bases between. The CDR3 loop is CASRSGNTEAFF. The CDR3 DNA reads as TGTGCCAGCCGGTCCGGGAACACTGAAGCTTTCTTT.

The rearrangement uses TRBV11-2 and TRBJ2-5; no clear D gene. V was shortened by 1 base and J by 5 bases, with 11 bases between the two germline ends. CDR3 length: 14 amino acids. Germline V CDR1 and CDR2: SGHAT, FQNNGV. The CDR3 DNA follows: TGTGCCAGCAGCTTAGTGAGGATTCAGGAGACCCAGTACTTC. This translates into CASSLVRIQETQYF. Looking up the rest from reference TRBV11-2 and TRBJ2-5 gives the full variable domain: EAGVAQSPRYKIIEKRQSVAFWCNPISGHATLYWYQQILGQGPKLLIQFQNNGVVDDSQLPKDRFSAERLKGVDSTLKIQPAKLEDSAVYLCASSLVRIQETQYFGPGTRLLVL.

This chain joins TRBV11-2 and TRBJ2-2; TRBD2 aligns across 14 bases. Germline V gene lookup returns CDR1 SGHAT and CDR2 FQNNGV. The CDR3 runs to 16 residues. V was clipped by 5 bases and J by 6 bases; unmatched bases: 5. The CDR3 spells CASSLGLAGGSGELFF. CDR3 in DNA: TGTGCCAGCAGCCTCGGACTAGCGGGAGGATCCGGGGAGCTGTTTTTT.

V is TRBV6-5 and J is TRBJ1-4, with a tentative D call TRBD1 (5 bases). This CDR3 region has 12 residues. CDR1 and CDR2 from the germline V gene are MNHEY and SVGAGI. V dropped 7 bases and J dropped 5 bases, with 8 bases sitting between them. This chain's CDR3 is CASKGANEKLFF. The CDR3 nucleotides are TGTGCCAGCAAAGGGGCCAATGAAAAACTGTTTTTT.

A few counts support this clone. This chain uses TRBV6-5 with TRBJ2-2, with D perhaps TRBD2 (6 bases). The CDR3 is 15 amino acids. V lost 6 bases to trimming and J lost 0 bases, with 11 bases between them. CDR1 and CDR2 from the germline V gene are MNHEY and SVGAGI. This CDR3 is CASRWRVTNTGELFF. The DNA for the CDR3 is TGTGCCAGCAGGTGGAGGGTTACGAACACCGGGGAGCTGTTTTTT.

The chain links TRBV28 to TRBJ1-4, with D uncertain. V was pared by 4 bases and J by 13 bases, with 10 bases between. CDR1 MDHEN and CDR2 SYDVKM come from the germline V gene. This CDR3 is built from 11 residues. CDR3 protein: CASSSPGRLFF. The CDR3 DNA reads as TGTGCCAGCAGTTCACCGGGGAGACTGTTTTTT.